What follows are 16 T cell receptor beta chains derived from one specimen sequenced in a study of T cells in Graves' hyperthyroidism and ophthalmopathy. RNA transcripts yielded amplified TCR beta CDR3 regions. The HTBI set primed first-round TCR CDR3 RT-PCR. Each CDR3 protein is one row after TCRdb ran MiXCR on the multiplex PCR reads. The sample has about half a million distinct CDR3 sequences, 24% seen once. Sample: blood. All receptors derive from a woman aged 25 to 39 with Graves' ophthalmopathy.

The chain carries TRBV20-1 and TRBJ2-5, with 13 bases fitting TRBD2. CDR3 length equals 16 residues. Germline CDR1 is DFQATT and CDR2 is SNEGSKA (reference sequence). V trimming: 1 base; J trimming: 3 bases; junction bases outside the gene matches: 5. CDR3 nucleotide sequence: TGCAGTGCTAGAGGCCGGACTAGCGGGGGCAAAGAGACCCAGTACTTC. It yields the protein CSARGRTSGGKETQYF.

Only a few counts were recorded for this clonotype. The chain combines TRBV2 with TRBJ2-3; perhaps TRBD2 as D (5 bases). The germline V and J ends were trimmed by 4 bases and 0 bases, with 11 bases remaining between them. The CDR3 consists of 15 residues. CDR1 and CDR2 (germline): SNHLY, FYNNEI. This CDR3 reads CASSVYGESTDTQYF. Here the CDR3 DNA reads TGTGCCAGCAGTGTTTACGGGGAGAGCACAGATACGCAGTATTTT.

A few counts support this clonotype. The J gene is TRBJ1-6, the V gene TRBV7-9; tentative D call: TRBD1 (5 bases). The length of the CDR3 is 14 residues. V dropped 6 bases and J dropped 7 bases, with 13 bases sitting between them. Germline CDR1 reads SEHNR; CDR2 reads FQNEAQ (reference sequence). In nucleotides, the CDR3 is TGTGCCAGCAGACACGACAGACCCAATTCACCCCTCCACTTT. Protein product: CASRHDRPNSPLHF.

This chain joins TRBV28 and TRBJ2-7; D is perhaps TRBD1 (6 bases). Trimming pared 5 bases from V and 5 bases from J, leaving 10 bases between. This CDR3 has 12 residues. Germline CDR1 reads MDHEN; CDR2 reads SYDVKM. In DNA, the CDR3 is TGTGCCAGCAGTCATCAGGGGAACGAGCAGTACTTC. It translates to CASSHQGNEQYF.

In DNA form, the CDR3 reads TGTGCCAGCAGTTGGAAGGACAACTCCTATAATTCACCCCTCCACTTT. Translating gives CASSWKDNSYNSPLHF. The rearrangement joins TRBV6-2 or TRBV6-3 to TRBJ1-6; possibly TRBD1 for D (5 bases). CDR1 and CDR2 (germline): MNHEY, SVGEGT. The CDR3 covers 16 residues. The V gene lost 4 bases and the J gene lost 0 bases, with 10 bases spanning the gap.

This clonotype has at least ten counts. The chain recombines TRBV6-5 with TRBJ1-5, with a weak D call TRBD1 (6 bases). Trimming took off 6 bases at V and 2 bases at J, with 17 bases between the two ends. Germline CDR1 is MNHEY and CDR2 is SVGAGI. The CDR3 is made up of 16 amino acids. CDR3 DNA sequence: TGTGCCAGCAGGCTATTAGGGGGTGCGGGCAATCAGCCCCAGCATTTT. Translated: CASRLLGGAGNQPQHF.

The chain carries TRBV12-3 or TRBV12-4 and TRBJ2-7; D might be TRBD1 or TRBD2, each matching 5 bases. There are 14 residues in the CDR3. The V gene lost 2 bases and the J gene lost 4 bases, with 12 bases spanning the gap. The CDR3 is CASSLSGPLYEQYF. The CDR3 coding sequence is TGTGCCAGCAGTTTATCGGGACCCCTTTACGAGCAGTACTTC.

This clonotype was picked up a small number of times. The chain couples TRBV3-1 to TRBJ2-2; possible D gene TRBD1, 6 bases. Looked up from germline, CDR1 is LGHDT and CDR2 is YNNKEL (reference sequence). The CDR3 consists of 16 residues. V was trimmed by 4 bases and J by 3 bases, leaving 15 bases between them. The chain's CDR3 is CASSPGNRDDTGELFF. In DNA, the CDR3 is TGTGCCAGCAGCCCTGGGAACAGGGATGACACCGGGGAGCTGTTTTTT.

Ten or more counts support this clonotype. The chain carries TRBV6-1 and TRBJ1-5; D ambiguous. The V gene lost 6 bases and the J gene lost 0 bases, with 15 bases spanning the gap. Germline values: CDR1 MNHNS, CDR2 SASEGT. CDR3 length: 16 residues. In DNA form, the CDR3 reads TGTGCCAGCAGCGATTGGCCAGCTGATAGCAATCAGCCCCAGCATTTT. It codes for CASSDWPADSNQPQHF.

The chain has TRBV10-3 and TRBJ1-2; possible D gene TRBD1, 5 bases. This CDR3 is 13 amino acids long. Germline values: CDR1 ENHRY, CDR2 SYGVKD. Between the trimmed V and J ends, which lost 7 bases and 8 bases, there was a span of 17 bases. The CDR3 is CAITLDRGGGYTF. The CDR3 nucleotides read TGTGCCATCACCTTAGACAGAGGCGGCGGCTACACCTTC.

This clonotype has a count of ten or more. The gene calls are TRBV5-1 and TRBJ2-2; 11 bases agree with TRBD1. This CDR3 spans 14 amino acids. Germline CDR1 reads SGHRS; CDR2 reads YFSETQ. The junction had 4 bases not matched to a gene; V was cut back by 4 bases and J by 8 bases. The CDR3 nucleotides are TGCGCCAGCAGCCCGGACAGGGGGCCTGGGGAGCTGTTTTTT. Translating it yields CASSPDRGPGELFF.

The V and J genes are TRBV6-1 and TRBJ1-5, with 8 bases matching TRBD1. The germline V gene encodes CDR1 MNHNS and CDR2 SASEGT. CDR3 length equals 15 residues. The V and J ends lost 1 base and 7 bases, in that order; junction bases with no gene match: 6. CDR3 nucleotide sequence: TGTGCCAGCAGTGAAGGGACAGGGTACTGGCAGCCCCAGCATTTT. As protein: CASSEGTGYWQPQHF.

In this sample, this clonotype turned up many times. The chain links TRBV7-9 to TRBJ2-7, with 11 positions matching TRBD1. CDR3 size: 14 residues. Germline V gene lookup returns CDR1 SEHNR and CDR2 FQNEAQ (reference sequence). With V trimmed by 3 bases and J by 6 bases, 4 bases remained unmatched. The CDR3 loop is CASSFRTGGGEQYF. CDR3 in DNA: TGTGCCAGCAGCTTCCGGACAGGGGGCGGCGAGCAGTACTTC.

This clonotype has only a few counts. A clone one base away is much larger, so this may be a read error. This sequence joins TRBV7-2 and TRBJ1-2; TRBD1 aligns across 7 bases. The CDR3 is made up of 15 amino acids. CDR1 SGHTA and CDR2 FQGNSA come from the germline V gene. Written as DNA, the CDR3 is TGTGCCAGCAGCTTCTGGGACAGCCGAAACTATGGCTACATCTTC. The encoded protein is CASSFWDSRNYGYIF.

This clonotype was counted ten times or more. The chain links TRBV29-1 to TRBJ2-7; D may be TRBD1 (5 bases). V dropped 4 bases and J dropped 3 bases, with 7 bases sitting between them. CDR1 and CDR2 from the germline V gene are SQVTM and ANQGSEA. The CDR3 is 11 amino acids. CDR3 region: CSVVRGYEQYF. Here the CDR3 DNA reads TGCAGCGTTGTAAGGGGCTACGAGCAGTACTTC.

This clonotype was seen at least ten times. The CDR3 is CASSLNRAANTGELFF. Here the CDR3 DNA reads TGTGCCAGCAGTTTAAATAGGGCCGCGAACACCGGGGAGCTGTTTTTT. The rearrangement links TRBV28 to TRBJ2-2; D ambiguous. Germline CDR1 and CDR2: MDHEN and SYDVKM. CDR3 length equals 16 residues. V lost 2 bases and J lost 0, with 10 bases in between.